This TCR beta chain was retrieved from a study of cytomegalovirus exposure and HLA in healthy donors. Broader study findings: One cluster of highly shared sequence variants probably arose as a sequencing artifact.

In regard to this clone: The antigen is unknown.

PCR amplification relied on 60 Vbeta primers (plus 13 Jbeta primers). In the authors' methods: Later work found tens of millions of unique TCR beta chains, with roughly 11 million shared. TCRdb's copy holds only in-frame clones and misses some; the assay was immunoSEQ multiplex PCR. From that table come the V and J calls and clone size; the DNA was used to work out D and trimming. Found here are about 130,000 clones, over 70% of them singletons; the top ten hold around 1.9%. The clonotype was recovered from a woman between 40 and 55 years old in good health and CMV-seronegative. Sequences were obtained from PBMCs.

DNA of the CDR3: TGTGCCAGCAGTTTTCTACCACAGGGGGGGTACGGGGAGCTGTTTTTT. It encodes CASSFLPQGGYGELFF. V gene TRBV27 combines with J gene TRBJ2-2; D is perhaps TRBD1 (8 bases). Trimming removed 3 bases from V and 7 bases from J, with 18 bases in between. The germline gives CDR1 MNHEY, CDR2 SMNVEV (reference sequence). CDR3 size: 16 residues.